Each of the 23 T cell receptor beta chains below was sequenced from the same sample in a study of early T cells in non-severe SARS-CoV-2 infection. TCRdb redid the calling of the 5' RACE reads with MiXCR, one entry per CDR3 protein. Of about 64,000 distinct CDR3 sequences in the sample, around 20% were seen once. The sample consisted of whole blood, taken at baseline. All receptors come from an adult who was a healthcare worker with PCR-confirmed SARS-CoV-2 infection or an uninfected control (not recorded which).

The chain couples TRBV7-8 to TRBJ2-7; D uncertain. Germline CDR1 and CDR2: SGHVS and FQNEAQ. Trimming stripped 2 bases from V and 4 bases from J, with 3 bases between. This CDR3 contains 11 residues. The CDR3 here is CASSLRYEQYF. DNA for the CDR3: TGTGCCAGCAGCTTACGGTACGAGCAGTACTTC. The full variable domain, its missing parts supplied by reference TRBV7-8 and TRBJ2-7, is GAGVSQSPRYKVAKRGQDVALRCDPISGHVSLFWYQQALGQGPEFLTYFQNEAQLDKSGLPSDRFFAERPEGSVSTLKIQRTQQEDSAVYLCASSLRYEQYFGPGTRLTVT.

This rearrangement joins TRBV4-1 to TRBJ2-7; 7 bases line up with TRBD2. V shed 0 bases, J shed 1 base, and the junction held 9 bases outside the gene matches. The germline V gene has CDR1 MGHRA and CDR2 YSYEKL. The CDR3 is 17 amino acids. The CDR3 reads CASSQEFRRGISYEQYF. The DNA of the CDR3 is TGCGCCAGCAGCCAAGAATTCAGGCGGGGGATTTCCTACGAGCAGTACTTC.

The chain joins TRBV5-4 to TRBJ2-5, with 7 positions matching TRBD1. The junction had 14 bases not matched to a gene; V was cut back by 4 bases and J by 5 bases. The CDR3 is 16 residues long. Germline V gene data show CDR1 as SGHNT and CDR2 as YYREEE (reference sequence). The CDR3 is CASSPLPTGAAETQYF. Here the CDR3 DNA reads TGTGCCAGCAGCCCCCTACCAACAGGGGCGGCGGAGACCCAGTACTTC.

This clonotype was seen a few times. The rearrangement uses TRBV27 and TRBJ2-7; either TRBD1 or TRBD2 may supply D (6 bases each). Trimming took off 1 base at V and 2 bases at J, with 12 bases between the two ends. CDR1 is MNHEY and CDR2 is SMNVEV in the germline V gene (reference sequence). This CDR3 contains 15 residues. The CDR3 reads CASSLYAGQPYEQYF. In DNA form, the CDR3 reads TGTGCCAGCAGTTTATATGCGGGACAACCCTACGAGCAGTACTTC.

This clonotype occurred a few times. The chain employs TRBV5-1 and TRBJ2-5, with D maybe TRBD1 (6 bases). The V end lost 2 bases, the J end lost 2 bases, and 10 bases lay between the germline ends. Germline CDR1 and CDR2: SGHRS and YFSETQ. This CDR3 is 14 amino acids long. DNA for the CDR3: TGCGCCAGCAGCTTCTGGGGGCGTCAAGAGACCCAGTACTTC. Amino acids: CASSFWGRQETQYF.

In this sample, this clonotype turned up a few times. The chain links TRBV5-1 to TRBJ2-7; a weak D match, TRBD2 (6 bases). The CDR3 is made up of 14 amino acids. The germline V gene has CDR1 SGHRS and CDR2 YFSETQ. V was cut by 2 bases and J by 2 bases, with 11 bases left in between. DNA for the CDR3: TGCGCCAGCAGCTTAGCGGGTGAGACCTACGAGCAGTACTTC. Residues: CASSLAGETYEQYF.

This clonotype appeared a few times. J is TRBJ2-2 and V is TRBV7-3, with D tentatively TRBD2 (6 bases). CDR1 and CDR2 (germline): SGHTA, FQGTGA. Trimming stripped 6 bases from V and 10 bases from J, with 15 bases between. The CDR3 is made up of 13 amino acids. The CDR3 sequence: CASRFAAGTELFF. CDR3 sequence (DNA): TGTGCCAGCAGATTCGCGGCGGGAACGGAGCTGTTTTTT.

The CDR3 nucleotides read TGTGCCAGCAGCCCACAGGGGGCAGGAAGCAATCAGCCCCAGCATTTT. Translation: CASSPQGAGSNQPQHF. The chain has TRBV3-1 and TRBJ1-5; 9 bases are a match to TRBD1. Germline V gene lookup returns CDR1 LGHDT and CDR2 YNNKEL (reference sequence). The trim removed 4 bases at V and 1 base at J, leaving 5 bases unmatched. The CDR3 contains 16 residues.

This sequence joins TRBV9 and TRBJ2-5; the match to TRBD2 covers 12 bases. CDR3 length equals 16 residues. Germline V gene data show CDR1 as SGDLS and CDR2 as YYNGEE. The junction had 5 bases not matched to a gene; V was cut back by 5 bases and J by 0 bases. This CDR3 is CASSATSGGHQETQYF. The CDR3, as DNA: TGTGCCAGCAGTGCGACTAGCGGGGGCCACCAAGAGACCCAGTACTTC.

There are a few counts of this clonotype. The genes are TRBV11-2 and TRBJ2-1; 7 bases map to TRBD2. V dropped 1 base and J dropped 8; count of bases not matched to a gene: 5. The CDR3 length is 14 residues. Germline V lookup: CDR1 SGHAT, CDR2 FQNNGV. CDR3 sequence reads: CASSLARLADEQFF. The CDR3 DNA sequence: TGTGCCAGCAGCTTAGCGCGACTAGCCGATGAGCAGTTCTTC. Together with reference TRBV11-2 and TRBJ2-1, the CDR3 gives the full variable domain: EAGVAQSPRYKIIEKRQSVAFWCNPISGHATLYWYQQILGQGPKLLIQFQNNGVVDDSQLPKDRFSAERLKGVDSTLKIQPAKLEDSAVYLCASSLARLADEQFFGPGTRLTVL.

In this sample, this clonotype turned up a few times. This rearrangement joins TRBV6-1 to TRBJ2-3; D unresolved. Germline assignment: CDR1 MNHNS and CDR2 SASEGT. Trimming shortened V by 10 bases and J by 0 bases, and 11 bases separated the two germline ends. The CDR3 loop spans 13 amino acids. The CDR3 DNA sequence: TGTGCCATACGAACCTTTAGCACAGATACGCAGTATTTT. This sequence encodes CAIRTFSTDTQYF.

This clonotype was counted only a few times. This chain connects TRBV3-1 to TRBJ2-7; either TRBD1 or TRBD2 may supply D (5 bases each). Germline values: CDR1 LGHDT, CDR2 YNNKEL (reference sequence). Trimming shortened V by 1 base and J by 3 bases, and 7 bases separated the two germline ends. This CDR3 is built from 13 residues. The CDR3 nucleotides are TGTGCCAGCAGCCAAGGGGACGGCTACGAGCAGTACTTC. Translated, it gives CASSQGDGYEQYF.

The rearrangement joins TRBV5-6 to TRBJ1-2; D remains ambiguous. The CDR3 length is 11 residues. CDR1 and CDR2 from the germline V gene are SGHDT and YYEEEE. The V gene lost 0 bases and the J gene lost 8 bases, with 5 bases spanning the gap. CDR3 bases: TGTGCCAGCAGCTTGGACACCGGCTACACCTTC. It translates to CASSLDTGYTF. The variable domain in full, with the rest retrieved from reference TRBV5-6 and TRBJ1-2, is DAGVTQSPTHLIKTRGQQVTLRCSPKSGHDTVSWYQQALGQGPQFIFQYYEEEERQRGNFPDRFSGHQFPNYSSELNVNALLLGDSALYLCASSLDTGYTFGSGTRLTVV.

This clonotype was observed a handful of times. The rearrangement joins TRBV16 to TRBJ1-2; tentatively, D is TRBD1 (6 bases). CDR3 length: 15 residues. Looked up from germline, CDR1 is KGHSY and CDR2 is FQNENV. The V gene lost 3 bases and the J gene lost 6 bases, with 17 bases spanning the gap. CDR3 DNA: TGTGCCAGCAGCCAGGGACAACTTAAACGCGATGGCTACACCTTC. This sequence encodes CASSQGQLKRDGYTF.

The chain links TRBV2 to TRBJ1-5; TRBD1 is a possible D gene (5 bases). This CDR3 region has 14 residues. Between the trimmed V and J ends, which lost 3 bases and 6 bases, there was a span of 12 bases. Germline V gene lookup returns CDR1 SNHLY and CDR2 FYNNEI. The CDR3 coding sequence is TGTGCCAGCAGTGACCAGGGAGGCGGTCAGCCCCAGCATTTT. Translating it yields CASSDQGGGQPQHF.

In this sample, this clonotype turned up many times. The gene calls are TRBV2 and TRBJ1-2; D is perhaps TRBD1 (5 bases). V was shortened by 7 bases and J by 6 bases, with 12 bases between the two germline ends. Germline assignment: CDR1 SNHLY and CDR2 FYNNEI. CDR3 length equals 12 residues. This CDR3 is CASNEGSDGYTF. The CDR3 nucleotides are TGTGCCAGCAACGAGGGGAGCGATGGCTACACCTTC.

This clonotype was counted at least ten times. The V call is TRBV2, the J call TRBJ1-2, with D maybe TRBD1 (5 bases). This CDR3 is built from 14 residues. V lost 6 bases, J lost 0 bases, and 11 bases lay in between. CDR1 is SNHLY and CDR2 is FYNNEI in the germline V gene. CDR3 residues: CASSEQGPNYGYTF. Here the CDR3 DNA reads TGTGCCAGCAGCGAGCAGGGACCTAACTATGGCTACACCTTC.

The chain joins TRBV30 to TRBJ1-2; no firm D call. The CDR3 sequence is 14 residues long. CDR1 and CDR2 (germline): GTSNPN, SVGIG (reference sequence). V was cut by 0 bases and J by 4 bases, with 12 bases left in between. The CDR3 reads CAWSVRQTPYGYTF. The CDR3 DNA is TGTGCCTGGAGTGTACGTCAAACCCCCTATGGCTACACCTTC.

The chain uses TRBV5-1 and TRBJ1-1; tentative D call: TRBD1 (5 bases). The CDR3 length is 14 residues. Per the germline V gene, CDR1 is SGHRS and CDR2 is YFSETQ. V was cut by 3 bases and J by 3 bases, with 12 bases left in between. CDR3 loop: CASSSRGEYTEAFF. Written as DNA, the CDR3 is TGCGCCAGCAGCTCCCGGGGGGAGTACACTGAAGCTTTCTTT. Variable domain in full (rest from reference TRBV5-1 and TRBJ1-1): KAGVTQTPRYLIKTRGQQVTLSCSPISGHRSVSWYQQTPGQGLQFLFEYFSETQRNKGNFPGRFSGRQFSNSRSEMNVSTLELGDSALYLCASSSRGEYTEAFFGQGTRLTVV.

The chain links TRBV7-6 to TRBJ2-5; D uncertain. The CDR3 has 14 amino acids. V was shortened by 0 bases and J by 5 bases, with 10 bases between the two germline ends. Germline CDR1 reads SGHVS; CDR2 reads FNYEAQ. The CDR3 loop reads CASSLAHSDETQYF. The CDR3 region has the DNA TGTGCCAGCAGCTTAGCGCATAGTGATGAGACCCAGTACTTC.

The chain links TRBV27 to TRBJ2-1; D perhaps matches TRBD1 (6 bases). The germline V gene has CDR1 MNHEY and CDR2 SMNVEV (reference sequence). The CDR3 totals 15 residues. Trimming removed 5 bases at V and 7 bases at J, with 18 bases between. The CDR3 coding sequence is TGTGCCAGCAGTCCGCGACAGGTTTTATTGAATGAGCAGTTCTTC. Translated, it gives CASSPRQVLLNEQFF.

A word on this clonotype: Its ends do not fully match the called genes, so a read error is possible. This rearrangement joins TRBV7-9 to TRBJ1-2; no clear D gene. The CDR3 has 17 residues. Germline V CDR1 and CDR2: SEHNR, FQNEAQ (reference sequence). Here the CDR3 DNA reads TGTGCCAGCAACTTAGCTGGTCAGGCCAACTCTAACTATGGCTACACCTTC. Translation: CASNLAGQANSNYGYTF.

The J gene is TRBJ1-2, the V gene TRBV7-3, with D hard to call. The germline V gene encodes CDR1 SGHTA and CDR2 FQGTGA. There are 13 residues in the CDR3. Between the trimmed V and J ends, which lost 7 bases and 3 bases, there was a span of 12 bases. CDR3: CASTGVSHYGYTF. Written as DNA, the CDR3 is TGTGCCAGCACCGGAGTCAGTCACTATGGCTACACCTTC. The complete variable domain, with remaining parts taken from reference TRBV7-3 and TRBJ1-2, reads GAGVSQTPSNKVTEKGKYVELRCDPISGHTALYWYRQSLGQGPEFLIYFQGTGAADDSGLPNDRFFAVRPEGSVSTLKIQRTERGDSAVYLCASTGVSHYGYTFGSGTRLTVV.